What follows are 30 T cell receptor beta chains derived from one specimen sequenced in a study of post-analysis software for immune sequencing data. Study-wide findings and caveats: The study found TRBV5-6, TRBV5-1 and TRBV20-1 among about five TRBV segments more frequent in patients than controls.

Prepared TCR beta cDNA libraries contained unique molecular identifiers. TCRdb processed the PCR reads anew with MiXCR; each CDR3 protein has one entry. The profile covers hundreds of thousands of distinct CDR3 sequences, with roughly 27% appearing a single time and around 0.6% taken by the ten largest. For these receptors, no antigen is known. Input material: blood. All receptors derive from a girl between 10 and 17 years old with multiple sclerosis.

Many counts were recorded for this clonotype. This chain joins TRBV10-3 and TRBJ2-1, with TRBD1 identical over 8 bases. This CDR3 has 14 residues. J gave up 5 bases and V 3 bases, and 3 bases lay outside the gene matches. Germline CDR1 reads ENHRY; CDR2 reads SYGVKD. The CDR3 nucleotides are TGTGCCATCAGTGATAGGACAGGGAACAATGAGCAGTTCTTC. Amino acids: CAISDRTGNNEQFF.

This clonotype showed up just a few times. The CDR3, as DNA: TGTGCCAGCAGTTACTCGTCGGAAGGGACACCGTGGGCAGATACGCAGTATTTT. Translating gives CASSYSSEGTPWADTQYF. The V and J genes are TRBV6-5 and TRBJ2-3, with D maybe TRBD1 (6 bases). This CDR3 is built from 18 residues. The germline V gene has CDR1 MNHEY and CDR2 SVGAGI. V gave up 0 bases and J gave up 4 bases, with 20 bases separating them.

The rearrangement links TRBV7-2 to TRBJ2-3; 11 positions match TRBD2. CDR1 and CDR2 from the germline V gene are SGHTA and FQGNSA. V was pared by 5 bases and J by 0 bases, with 10 bases of the junction left unmatched. The CDR3 is 18 amino acids. This chain's CDR3 is CASSQTSGSTYSTDTQYF. In DNA, the CDR3 is TGTGCCAGCAGCCAAACTAGCGGGAGCACTTATAGCACAGATACGCAGTATTTT.

This chain uses TRBV4-3 with TRBJ2-7; D gene uncertain. Germline values: CDR1 LGHNA, CDR2 YSLEER. V lost 2 bases, J lost 4 bases, and 12 bases lay in between. The CDR3 contains 14 residues. The CDR3 reads CASSQTRGRYEQYF. In DNA, the CDR3 is TGCGCCAGCAGCCAAACCCGAGGCAGATACGAGCAGTACTTC.

J is TRBJ2-1 and V is TRBV15; possible D gene TRBD2, 7 bases. Germline CDR1 reads LNHNV; CDR2 reads YYDKDF (reference sequence). Trimming left V 7 bases short and J 6 bases short, with 13 bases between. The CDR3 sequence is 13 residues long. CDR3 in amino acids: CATNGGLINEQFF. Written as DNA, the CDR3 is TGTGCCACCAACGGGGGGCTGATCAATGAGCAGTTCTTC. The complete variable domain, with remaining parts taken from reference TRBV15 and TRBJ2-1, reads DAMVIQNPRYQVTQFGKPVTLSCSQTLNHNVMYWYQQKSSQAPKLLFHYYDKDFNNEADTPDNFQSRRPNTSFCFLDIRSPGLGDTAMYLCATNGGLINEQFFGPGTRLTVL.

This clonotype has more than one count but fewer than ten. V is TRBV5-5 and J is TRBJ2-1; 10 nucleotides align to TRBD1. Germline V gene sequence: CDR1 SGHKS, CDR2 YYEKEE (reference sequence). This CDR3 contains 15 residues. Trimming at V came to 1 base and at J to 8 bases, leaving 6 bases not matched to a gene. The CDR3 DNA follows: TGTGCCAGCAGCTTGCTAGGGACAGGGGTGGATGAGCAGTTCTTC. Encoded protein: CASSLLGTGVDEQFF.

The chain couples TRBV2 to TRBJ1-2; D ambiguous. Trimming stripped 4 bases from V and 4 bases from J, with 10 bases between. The CDR3 length is 13 residues. CDR1 is SNHLY and CDR2 is FYNNEI in the germline V gene. The CDR3 sequence is CASSVEFLYGYTF. The DNA for the CDR3 is TGTGCCAGCAGTGTGGAGTTCCTCTATGGCTACACCTTC. Supplemented by reference TRBV2 and TRBJ1-2, the full variable domain reads EPEVTQTPSHQVTQMGQEVILRCVPISNHLYFYWYRQILGQKVEFLVSFYNNEISEKSEIFDDQFSVERPDGSNFTLKIRSTKLEDSAMYFCASSVEFLYGYTFGSGTRLTVV.

The V call is TRBV7-8, the J call TRBJ2-4, with 7 nucleotides matching TRBD2. The V segment lost 1 base and the J segment 2 bases; nucleotides outside the gene matches: 5. The CDR3 has 16 residues. Per the germline V gene, CDR1 is SGHVS and CDR2 is FQNEAQ. The CDR3 bases are TGTGCCAGCAGCTTAGGGGGAGGGTCGCCCAAAAACATTCAGTACTTC. It specifies CASSLGGGSPKNIQYF.

This clonotype occurred a few times. This chain joins TRBV24-1 and TRBJ1-6; D not resolved. The CDR3 totals 15 residues. The V and J ends lost 6 bases and 5 bases respectively, with 13 bases between them. Per the germline V gene, CDR1 is KGHDR and CDR2 is SFDVKD. CDR3 DNA: TGTGCCACCAGTCCAGTCTTTGGGAATAATTCACCCCTCCACTTT. Its translation: CATSPVFGNNSPLHF.

Concerning this clonotype itself: A much larger clone lies a single base off, so this may be a read error. The rearrangement links TRBV6-2 or TRBV6-3 to TRBJ2-1; D may be TRBD2 (6 bases). Deletions cut 6 bases from V and 7 bases from J, with 22 bases between. Germline V gene data show CDR1 as MNHEY and CDR2 as SVGEGT. CDR3 size: 16 residues. CDR3 residues: CASSREAGATLNEQFF. DNA of the CDR3: TGTGCCAGCAGCCGAGAAGCGGGTGCAACCTTGAATGAGCAGTTCTTC.

In its sample, this clonotype was seen a few times. This rearrangement joins TRBV5-1 to TRBJ1-2, with D hard to call. Germline loops: CDR1 SGHRS, CDR2 YFSETQ. This CDR3 has 15 residues. Trimming pared 4 bases from V and 2 bases from J, leaving 15 bases between. The chain's CDR3 is CASSREAYSNYGYTF. The DNA of the CDR3 is TGCGCCAGCAGCCGGGAGGCTTACAGCAACTATGGCTACACCTTC.

This clonotype was observed a few times. The chain uses TRBV5-1 and TRBJ2-3; D ambiguous. V lost 0 bases and J 4 bases, leaving 12 bases between the germline ends. In germline, CDR1 is SGHRS, CDR2 YFSETQ. CDR3 length equals 15 residues. CDR3 sequence reads: CASSLAVSVADTQYF. In DNA, the CDR3 is TGCGCCAGCAGCTTGGCCGTTTCCGTGGCAGATACGCAGTATTTT.

This chain links TRBV7-9 with TRBJ1-1; D call uncertain. V was pared by 6 bases and J by 0 bases, with 14 bases between. CDR1 and CDR2 from the germline V gene are SEHNR and FQNEAQ (reference sequence). The CDR3 sequence is 15 residues long. DNA of the CDR3: TGTGCCAGCAGGCTCGCACAGCAGATGAACACTGAAGCTTTCTTT. It specifies CASRLAQQMNTEAFF. The full variable domain, completed using reference TRBV7-9 and TRBJ1-1, is DTGVSQNPRHKITKRGQNVTFRCDPISEHNRLYWYRQTLGQGPEFLTYFQNEAQLEKSRLLSDRFSAERPKGSFSTLEIQRTEQGDSAMYLCASRLAQQMNTEAFFGQGTRLTVV.

This clonotype was picked up a small number of times. CDR3 DNA: TGCAGTGCTAGCATGGCAGGGGGGAACAATCAGCCCCAGCATTTT. Translating it yields CSASMAGGNNQPQHF. The chain combines TRBV20-1 with TRBJ1-5; TRBD1 agrees at 7 bases. Germline V gene lookup returns CDR1 DFQATT and CDR2 SNEGSKA (reference sequence). This CDR3 contains 15 residues. Trimming at V came to 3 bases and at J to 3 bases, leaving 8 bases not matched to a gene.

This clonotype was counted ten times or more. The chain combines TRBV7-6 with TRBJ2-1; 7 bases line up with TRBD1. Germline V gene sequence: CDR1 SGHVS, CDR2 FNYEAQ. This CDR3 is 11 amino acids long. Trimming took 5 bases from V and 13 from J; bases not matched to a gene: 5. The CDR3 bases are TGTGCCAGCAGCCCGGGACAGACCCAGTTCTTC. Translating gives CASSPGQTQFF.

Concerning this clonotype: This could be a read error, since a much larger clone is one nucleotide away. The chain carries TRBV7-9 and TRBJ1-2; possibly TRBD1 for D (5 bases). The germline V and J ends were trimmed by 2 bases and 3 bases, with 16 bases remaining between them. Germline CDR1 SEHNR, CDR2 FQNEAQ (reference sequence). CDR3 length equals 16 residues. CDR3 sequence reads: CASSLFRTAGHYGYTF. CDR3 coding DNA: TGTGCCAGCAGCTTATTTCGAACTGCAGGGCACTATGGCTACACCTTC.

This clonotype was seen a handful of times. V is TRBV18 and J is TRBJ2-5, with 7 bases fitting TRBD2. Germline trimming cut 6 bases from V and 0 bases from J; bases unmatched to any gene: 10. Looked up from germline, CDR1 is KGHSH and CDR2 is LQKENI. This CDR3 region has 16 residues. The DNA for the CDR3 is TGTGCCAGCTCGCCCCCGATAGCGGGCTACCAAGAGACCCAGTACTTC. It encodes CASSPPIAGYQETQYF.

This clonotype was seen more than once but under ten times. This chain connects TRBV7-2 to TRBJ1-1, with D unclear. The CDR3 runs to 15 residues. Trimming cost V 5 bases and J 3 bases, with 16 bases left between them. Germline CDR1 SGHTA, CDR2 FQGNSA. Written as DNA, the CDR3 is TGTGCCAGCAGCCCATGGGGTATCGGGGACACTGAAGCTTTCTTT. Protein product: CASSPWGIGDTEAFF.

V usage is TRBV20-1 and J usage is TRBJ1-5, with TRBD1 identical over 7 bases. The germline CDR1 and CDR2 sequences are DFQATT and SNEGSKA (reference sequence). CDR3 length: 15 residues. With V trimmed by 0 bases and J by 9 bases, 11 bases remained unmatched. The CDR3 nucleotides read TGCAGTGCTAGAGACCCAACAGGGGTGGGCCGGCCCCAGCATTTT. Translating gives CSARDPTGVGRPQHF.

The CDR3 here is CASSRPGGTDTQYF. For the CDR3, the DNA is TGCGCCAGCAGCCGACCGGGGGGCACAGATACGCAGTATTTT. The J gene is TRBJ2-3, the V gene TRBV4-1; D is perhaps TRBD2 (6 bases). Trimming took 4 bases from V and 1 from J, leaving 9 bases between them. The germline gives CDR1 MGHRA, CDR2 YSYEKL. The CDR3 loop spans 14 amino acids.

The chain couples TRBV10-3 to TRBJ1-1, with 8 bases that match TRBD1. The CDR3 is made up of 13 amino acids. CDR1 is ENHRY, CDR2 SYGVKD, per germline. V lost 11 bases to trimming and J lost 5 bases; unmatched junction nucleotides: 10. CDR3 coding DNA: TGTGCCGCCCGGACAGGGAAATTGACTGAAGCTTTCTTT. Its translation is CAARTGKLTEAFF.

This chain joins TRBV12-3 or TRBV12-4 and TRBJ2-1, with TRBD1 matching over 7 bases. V dropped 5 bases and J dropped 8; count of bases not matched to a gene: 9. The CDR3 consists of 14 residues. The CDR3 DNA is TGTGCCAGCAGTAGGGGACAGCTAACGGATGAGCAGTTCTTC. It yields the protein CASSRGQLTDEQFF.

The rearrangement links TRBV28 to TRBJ2-3; D is undetermined. This CDR3 contains 10 residues. CDR1 and CDR2 (germline): MDHEN, SYDVKM. V lost 6 bases, J lost 6 bases, and 4 bases lay in between. The CDR3 DNA sequence: TGTGCCAGCAGCCATGATACGCAGTATTTT. This sequence encodes CASSHDTQYF.

The V and J genes are TRBV3-1 and TRBJ1-5; D not certain. With 0 bases removed from V and 0 bases from J, the gap between germline ends came to 15 bases. Germline CDR1 and CDR2: LGHDT and YNNKEL (reference sequence). The CDR3 is 18 residues long. In DNA, the CDR3 is TGTGCCAGCAGCCAAGATCGCGGCGGAATCCATAGCAATCAGCCCCAGCATTTT. Translating it yields CASSQDRGGIHSNQPQHF.

The chain couples TRBV2 to TRBJ1-6; D not resolved. The germline gives CDR1 SNHLY, CDR2 FYNNEI. V lost 6 bases and J lost 4, with 22 bases in between. The length of the CDR3 is 18 residues. The CDR3 DNA reads TGTGCCAGCAGCCCGACGTCCCTCCCTCCCATGTATAATTCACCCCTCCACTTT. It translates to CASSPTSLPPMYNSPLHF.

The rearrangement joins TRBV27 to TRBJ1-2, with D perhaps matching TRBD1 (6 bases). CDR1 and CDR2 (germline): MNHEY, SMNVEV (reference sequence). CDR3 size: 16 residues. Trimming took off 5 bases at V and 8 bases at J, with 24 bases between the two ends. The CDR3 loop reads CASSPHRPQGLSGYTF. For the CDR3, the DNA is TGTGCCAGCAGTCCCCACCGTCCACAGGGATTAAGCGGCTACACCTTC.

This rearrangement joins TRBV20-1 to TRBJ2-5; the match to TRBD2 covers 8 bases. V dropped 6 bases and J dropped 1; count of bases not matched to a gene: 10. In germline, CDR1 is DFQATT, CDR2 SNEGSKA (reference sequence). The CDR3 has 15 amino acids. CDR3: CSASRSSGVQETQYF. In DNA, the CDR3 is TGCAGTGCCAGTCGTAGTAGCGGGGTCCAAGAGACCCAGTACTTC.

The genes are TRBV29-1 and TRBJ2-3; possible D gene TRBD2, 5 bases. This CDR3 comprises 14 residues. Germline CDR1 SQVTM, CDR2 ANQGSEA. Trimming pared 1 base from V and 3 bases from J, leaving 11 bases between. The CDR3 is CSVEGELATDTQYF. In nucleotides, the CDR3 is TGCAGCGTTGAAGGTGAATTAGCGACAGATACGCAGTATTTT.

The chain links TRBV20-1 to TRBJ2-7, with 7 bases that match TRBD1. This CDR3 contains 15 residues. V was pared by 1 base and J by 2 bases, with 8 bases of the junction left unmatched. Germline V gives CDR1 DFQATT, CDR2 SNEGSKA (reference sequence). This CDR3 is CSARVPRQGPYEQYF. As DNA, the CDR3 is TGCAGTGCTAGAGTTCCGAGACAGGGTCCCTACGAGCAGTACTTC.

The chain links TRBV15 to TRBJ2-6; D is unresolved. Per germline, CDR1 LNHNV and CDR2 YYDKDF (reference sequence). The V gene lost 1 base and the J gene lost 2 bases, with 12 bases spanning the gap. The CDR3 runs to 17 residues. Here the CDR3 reads CATSRAGSLTGANVLTF. The CDR3 DNA is TGTGCCACCAGCAGAGCCGGCAGTCTGACTGGGGCCAACGTCCTGACTTTC.